This is a list of T cell receptor beta chains from one sample in a study of T-cell reconstitution after alpha-beta-depleted transplantation in children. In TCRdb, the PCR reads were re-called with MiXCR into one record per CDR3 protein. The sample has roughly 500,000 distinct CDR3 sequences, about an eighth seen once. The sample consisted of PBMCs from the stem cell graft donor, taken from the stem cell graft. The receptors were gathered from a human donor who donated a stem cell graft to a child with combined immunodeficiency. The CDR3 runs from the conserved cysteine through the conserved F or W. A D gene is named only where the DNA matches it firmly. Size tells how often a clone was seen (once, few, many) or the class of an expanded clone, and some rows leave it out.

J: TRBJ2-1
V: TRBV10-3
D: TRBD1
size: many
DNA: TGTGCCATCAGTGAGTCCCTAACAGGGGGCAATGAGCAGTTCTTC
CDR3: CAISESLTGGNEQFF

J: TRBJ2-7
V: TRBV28
D: TRBD2
size: NA
DNA: TGTGCCAGCAGTCACGGACTAGCGGGAGTGGTATCCTACGAGCAGTACTTC
CDR3: CASSHGLAGVVSYEQYF

J: TRBJ2-3
V: TRBV11-2
D: TRBD2
size: many
DNA: TGTGCCAGCAGCCCAATTCCGGGACTAGCGGGAGTGACAGATACGCAGTATTTT
CDR3: CASSPIPGLAGVTDTQYF

J: TRBJ1-1
V: TRBV24-1
D: NA
size: many
DNA: TGTGCCACCAGTGATTTGTTCGGTACTGAAGCTTTCTTT
CDR3: CATSDLFGTEAFF

J: TRBJ2-7
V: TRBV29-1
D: NA
size: NA
DNA: TGCAGCGTTGATTCTTTGGCAGGGTCCGCCTACGAGCAGTACTTC
CDR3: CSVDSLAGSAYEQYF

J: TRBJ2-7
V: TRBV13
D: NA
size: few
DNA: TGTGCCAGCAGTTCTTTTCGGGGGTCCTACGAGCAGTACTTC
CDR3: CASSSFRGSYEQYF

J: TRBJ2-5
V: TRBV7-9
D: NA
size: many
DNA: TGTGCCAGCAGCTTAGCCAGGGAGCGAGAGACCCAGTACTTC
CDR3: CASSLARERETQYF

J: TRBJ2-5
V: TRBV6-2/TRBV6-3
D: TRBD1
size: NA
DNA: TGTGCCAGCAGGAGACAGGGAGTAAGTTGGTCGGCCCAGTACTTC
CDR3: CASRRQGVSWSAQYF

J: TRBJ2-7
V: TRBV12-3/TRBV12-4
D: NA
size: many
DNA: TGTGCCAGCAGTTCCGACACCCTATCCTACGAGCAGTACTTC
CDR3: CASSSDTLSYEQYF

J: TRBJ2-1
V: TRBV18
D: NA
size: once
DNA: TGTGCCAGCTCACCTCTCGAGGGGGTCTCCTACAATGAGCAGTTCTTC
CDR3: CASSPLEGVSYNEQFF

J: TRBJ2-5
V: TRBV12-3/TRBV12-4
D: TRBD2
size: few
DNA: TGTGCCAGCAGCTCGCTAGCGGGAGAGTATGGAGAGACCCAGTACTTC
CDR3: CASSSLAGEYGETQYF

J: TRBJ2-3
V: TRBV6-6
D: NA
size: few
DNA: TGTGCCAGTTGTCGGGGCGTAACAGATACGCAGTATTTT
CDR3: CASCRGVTDTQYF

J: TRBJ2-5
V: TRBV7-6
D: NA
size: NA
DNA: TGTGCCAGCAGCTTAGCACAGGGCTTGTACCAAGAGACCCAGTACTTC
CDR3: CASSLAQGLYQETQYF

J: TRBJ2-3
V: TRBV25-1
D: NA
size: few
DNA: TGTGCCAGCAGTCCCCACCCCCTAGCAAGAGATACGCAGTATTTT
CDR3: CASSPHPLARDTQYF

J: TRBJ2-3
V: TRBV7-6
D: NA
size: many
DNA: TGTGCCAGCAGCTTAGTAGGGCGGGCCACAGTTCTGAGCGAGGATACGCAGTATTTT
CDR3: CASSLVGRATVLSEDTQYF

J: TRBJ2-2
V: TRBV5-1
D: NA
size: NA
DNA: TGCGCCAGCAGCGGGGCATCCGGGGAGCTGTTTTTT
CDR3: CASSGASGELFF

J: TRBJ2-2
V: TRBV12-3/TRBV12-4
D: NA
size: few
DNA: TGTGCCAGCAGTATTAGACACAACACCGGGGAGCTGTTTTTT
CDR3: CASSIRHNTGELFF

J: TRBJ1-1
V: TRBV12-5
D: NA
size: few
DNA: TGTGCTAGTGGTTTGTTACATGAGGGGGGCGAATACACTGAAGCTTTCTTT
CDR3: CASGLLHEGGEYTEAFF

J: TRBJ2-7
V: TRBV15
D: NA
size: few
DNA: TGTGCCACCAGCAATAGCGGAGGGGCTTACGAGCAGTACTTC
CDR3: CATSNSGGAYEQYF

J: TRBJ2-3
V: TRBV7-9
D: NA
size: NA
DNA: TGTGCCAGCAGCTCAAACGGGTGGTTCACAGATACGCAGTATTTT
CDR3: CASSSNGWFTDTQYF

J: TRBJ2-1
V: TRBV27
D: TRBD1
size: many
DNA: TGTGCCAGCAGTCCCATTGTGGGACAGGGTAACAATGAGCAGTTCTTC
CDR3: CASSPIVGQGNNEQFF

J: TRBJ1-2
V: TRBV12-3/TRBV12-4
D: TRBD1
size: NA
DNA: TGTGCCAGCAGCATCGGGACAGGGAGCTATGGCTACACCTTC
CDR3: CASSIGTGSYGYTF

J: TRBJ2-3
V: TRBV9
D: TRBD1
size: few
DNA: TGTGCCAGCAGCGTAGATGGCTCGGGGACAGGGGATTTGGATACGCAGTATTTT
CDR3: CASSVDGSGTGDLDTQYF

J: TRBJ2-1
V: TRBV7-3
D: TRBD2
size: NA
DNA: TGTGCCAGCAGCACATGGGGCGGGAGTTCATTCAATGAGCAGTTCTTC
CDR3: CASSTWGGSSFNEQFF

J: TRBJ2-7
V: TRBV12-3/TRBV12-4
D: NA
size: few
DNA: TGTGCCAGCAGTCTTGGATCGGCGGGAAAACCCTACGAGCAGTACTTC
CDR3: CASSLGSAGKPYEQYF

J: TRBJ2-7
V: TRBV28
D: NA
size: many
DNA: TGTGCCAGCAACTACCAGGGAACCCTCTACGAGCAGTACTTC
CDR3: CASNYQGTLYEQYF

J: TRBJ1-1
V: TRBV6-1
D: TRBD1
size: few
DNA: TGTGCCACCAAAGACAGGGGAGAGACTGAAGCTTTCTTT
CDR3: CATKDRGETEAFF

J: TRBJ2-3
V: TRBV12-3/TRBV12-4
D: NA
size: few
DNA: TGTGCCAGCAGGGTAGGCGAAGGCACAGATACGCAGTATTTT
CDR3: CASRVGEGTDTQYF

J: TRBJ2-7
V: TRBV13
D: NA
size: many
DNA: TGTGCCAGCAGCTTAGCTGTCAGTTCCTACGAGCAGTACTTC
CDR3: CASSLAVSSYEQYF

J: TRBJ1-5
V: TRBV6-1
D: TRBD1
size: NA
DNA: TGTGCCAGCAGTCCAGGGGGCTTCTTTCAGCCCCAGCATTTT
CDR3: CASSPGGFFQPQHF

J: TRBJ2-2
V: TRBV5-1
D: NA
size: many
DNA: TGCGCCACCCGCGCAGGGACCTCGAACACCGGGGAGCTGTTTTTT
CDR3: CATRAGTSNTGELFF

J: TRBJ1-2
V: TRBV15
D: NA
size: NA
DNA: TGTGCCACCAGCAGAGATTCAGCTAAAGGCTATGGCTACACCTTC
CDR3: CATSRDSAKGYGYTF

J: TRBJ2-7
V: TRBV20-1
D: TRBD2
size: few
DNA: TGCAGTGCTGTGCCTAGCGGGAACGAGCAGTACTTC
CDR3: CSAVPSGNEQYF

J: TRBJ2-1
V: TRBV12-3/TRBV12-4
D: NA
size: once
DNA: TGTGCCAGCAGTCCGAAAGACCTACAGGGATTTACCTACAATGAGCAGTTCTTC
CDR3: CASSPKDLQGFTYNEQFF

J: TRBJ1-1
V: TRBV25-1
D: NA
size: NA
DNA: TGTGCCAGCTCGGGGCCCACCCAGGCGGCTTTCTTT
CDR3: CASSGPTQAAFF

J: TRBJ2-2
V: TRBV7-9
D: TRBD1
size: NA
DNA: TGTGCCAGCAGCGACGGACAGGGAGCCGGGGAGCTGTTTTTT
CDR3: CASSDGQGAGELFF

J: TRBJ2-1
V: TRBV12-3/TRBV12-4
D: NA
size: few
DNA: TGTGCCAGCAGCACAAACAATGAGCAGTTCTTC
CDR3: CASSTNNEQFF

J: TRBJ2-3
V: TRBV28
D: NA
size: NA
DNA: TGTGCCAGCAGTGCACCAGACCGCGATACGCAGTATTTT
CDR3: CASSAPDRDTQYF

J: TRBJ1-1
V: TRBV30
D: NA
size: few
DNA: TGTGCCATGGGGGACACTGAAGCTTTCTTT
CDR3: CAMGDTEAFF

J: TRBJ2-1
V: TRBV5-1
D: NA
size: NA
DNA: TGCGCCAGCAGCTCTGAGGCGAGGTCCTACAATGAGCAGTTCTTC
CDR3: CASSSEARSYNEQFF

J: TRBJ2-1
V: TRBV15
D: TRBD1
size: NA
DNA: TGTGCCACCAGCAGGGGACAGGGGTCCTACAATGAGCAGTTCTTC
CDR3: CATSRGQGSYNEQFF

J: TRBJ2-2
V: TRBV14
D: TRBD1
size: many
DNA: TGTGCCAGCAGGACGACAGGGGGCGGCTACACCGGGGAGCTGTTTTTT
CDR3: CASRTTGGGYTGELFF

J: TRBJ2-1
V: TRBV12-3/TRBV12-4
D: TRBD2
size: many
DNA: TGTGCCAGCAGAGGGCTGGCGGGAGGTATCAATGAGCAGTTCTTC
CDR3: CASRGLAGGINEQFF

J: TRBJ2-5
V: TRBV7-2
D: NA
size: few
DNA: TGTGCCAGCCAAGTGAGCGGGACAACCCAAGAGACCCAGTACTTC
CDR3: CASQVSGTTQETQYF

J: TRBJ1-5
V: TRBV12-3/TRBV12-4
D: NA
size: NA
DNA: TGTGCCAGCAGTTTTTTACAGACCAGCCAGCCCCAGCATTTT
CDR3: CASSFLQTSQPQHF

J: TRBJ2-1
V: TRBV20-1
D: NA
size: few
DNA: TGCAGTGCTCCTGGAACAGGAGGGGCAGTTACCTACAATGAGCAGTTCTTC
CDR3: CSAPGTGGAVTYNEQFF

J: TRBJ2-6
V: TRBV20-1
D: TRBD1
size: many
DNA: TGCAGTGCTAGAGGGACAGGGGGCTTAGGAGAATCTGGGGCCAACGTCCTGACTTTC
CDR3: CSARGTGGLGESGANVLTF

J: TRBJ1-1
V: TRBV12-3/TRBV12-4
D: TRBD1
size: many
DNA: TGTGCCAGCAGTTCGACAGGGCAGACACCCTTTTTCCGACTAAACACTGAAGCTTTCTTT
CDR3: CASSSTGQTPFFRLNTEAFF

J: TRBJ1-6
V: TRBV4-2
D: NA
size: NA
DNA: TGTGCCAGCAGCCGGGTGGTGGGGACGGGGGATAATTCACCCCTCCACTTT
CDR3: CASSRVVGTGDNSPLHF

J: TRBJ2-7
V: TRBV20-1
D: NA
size: many
DNA: TGCAGTGCTTGGACCGGGACTGACTCCTACGAGCAGTACTTC
CDR3: CSAWTGTDSYEQYF

J: TRBJ2-3
V: TRBV7-9
D: TRBD2
size: NA
DNA: TGTGCCAGCAGCCCACTAGCGGGAGGGTCAGATACGCAGTATTTT
CDR3: CASSPLAGGSDTQYF

J: TRBJ2-3
V: TRBV30
D: TRBD2
size: few
DNA: TGTGCCTGGAGCTGGGGACTAGTTGTCAGAACAGATACGCAGTATTTT
CDR3: CAWSWGLVVRTDTQYF

J: TRBJ2-2
V: TRBV9
D: NA
size: few
DNA: TGTGCCAGCAGTGGACAGCCGAACACCGGGGAGCTGTTTTTT
CDR3: CASSGQPNTGELFF

J: TRBJ2-7
V: TRBV6-2/TRBV6-3
D: NA
size: many
DNA: TGTGCCAGCAGTTACGTGGGGGGGCCCTACGAGCAGTACTTC
CDR3: CASSYVGGPYEQYF